The 28 T cell receptor beta chains given below trace back to one sample, sequenced in a study of blood T cell repertoires in COVID-19. Profiling relied on immunoSEQ multiplex PCR, and the TCRdb table lists in-frame clones only, not all of them. The sample lists roughly 180,000 clones, around 87% occurring once. The sequenced sample consisted of peripheral blood. The receptors were gathered from a man younger than 30 with acute or convalescent COVID-19.

The rearrangement joins TRBV28 to TRBJ2-7, with 7 bases that match TRBD2. The germline V gene has CDR1 MDHEN and CDR2 SYDVKM. The CDR3 has 14 amino acids. V gave up 5 bases and J gave up 3 bases; unmatched junction bases: 7. DNA for the CDR3: TGTGCCAGCAGTCCGGGACTATTCAACTACGAGCAGTACGTC. It translates to CASSPGLFNYEQYV.

The chain carries TRBV29-1 and TRBJ1-1; a weak D match, TRBD1 (5 bases). The CDR3 contains 12 residues. V was trimmed by 4 bases and J by 3 bases, leaving 9 bases between them. Germline V gene lookup returns CDR1 SQVTM and CDR2 ANQGSEA. This CDR3 reads CSVGRGYTEAFF. The DNA for the CDR3 is TGCAGCGTTGGCCGGGGGTACACTGAAGCTTTCTTT.

V is TRBV7-9 and J is TRBJ1-4; 7 nucleotides align to TRBD1. Germline V gene sequence: CDR1 SEHNR, CDR2 FQNEAQ (reference sequence). The V segment lost 5 bases and the J segment 8 bases; nucleotides outside the gene matches: 14. This CDR3 is 16 amino acids long. The CDR3, as DNA: TGTGCCAGCAGCCTACGACAGGGCCCCGGTGGGGAAAAACTGTTTTTT. Translated: CASSLRQGPGGEKLFF.

This rearrangement joins TRBV7-9 to TRBJ1-6, with 10 nucleotides matching TRBD1. The length of the CDR3 is 14 residues. The germline CDR1 and CDR2 sequences are SEHNR and FQNEAQ (reference sequence). Trimming took 1 base from V and 10 from J; bases not matched to a gene: 1. The CDR3 DNA sequence: TGTGCCAGCAGCTTAGGGGGACAGGGGTCACCCCTCCACTTT. Translated: CASSLGGQGSPLHF.

V usage is TRBV15 and J usage is TRBJ2-7; D is unresolved. CDR1 and CDR2 from the germline V gene are LNHNV and YYDKDF (reference sequence). The CDR3 runs 15 residues. V lost 3 bases to trimming and J lost 2 bases, with 14 bases between them. CDR3 DNA: TGTGCCACCAGCAGCCTAGATCAAGGAACCTACGAGCAGTACTTC. Encoded protein: CATSSLDQGTYEQYF.

Only one count was recorded for this clone. The chain is built from TRBV7-3 and TRBJ2-3; TRBD2 matches 7 bases. The CDR3 loop spans 15 amino acids. CDR1 is SGHTA, CDR2 FQGTGA, per germline. Trimming took 0 bases from V and 0 from J; bases not matched to a gene: 0. The CDR3: CASSLTGGSTDTQYF. As DNA, the CDR3 is TGTGCCAGCAGCTTAACCGGGGGGAGCACAGATACGCAGTATTTT.

J is TRBJ2-5 and V is TRBV4-2, with 9 bases lining up with TRBD2. Germline V gene lookup returns CDR1 LGHNA and CDR2 YNFKEQ. Trimming cost V 3 bases and J 5 bases; bases outside gene matches: 13. The CDR3 is 17 amino acids. CDR3 in amino acids: CASSQGGGGDLGETQYF. The CDR3 nucleotides read TGTGCCAGCAGCCAGGGTGGCGGGGGGGACCTCGGGGAGACCCAGTACTTC.

The rearrangement uses TRBV28 and TRBJ1-5; TRBD1 agrees at 8 bases. V lost 8 bases and J lost 3; bases outside the gene matches: 6. Germline loops: CDR1 MDHEN, CDR2 SYDVKM. This CDR3 region has 14 residues. The CDR3 DNA follows: TGTGCCAGCCTGGGACAGGCCCTCAATCAGCCCCAGCATTTT. Its protein is CASLGQALNQPQHF.

The gene calls are TRBV25-1 and TRBJ1-1, with D perhaps TRBD1 (6 bases). The CDR3 extends over 12 amino acids. The ends were cut back, 5 bases at V and 6 bases at J, with 10 bases in the middle. CDR1 and CDR2 from the germline V gene are MGHDK and SYGVNS. CDR3 region: CASSSTGSEAFF. CDR3 in DNA: TGTGCCAGCAGTTCAACAGGGTCTGAAGCTTTCTTT.

This clone was seen just once. The CDR3 loop is CASSGQGDQPQHF. The CDR3 DNA sequence: TGTGCCAGCAGCGGACAGGGGGATCAGCCCCAGCATTTT. The rearrangement links TRBV9 to TRBJ1-5, with 9 positions matching TRBD1. Germline values: CDR1 SGDLS, CDR2 YYNGEE. The CDR3 is 13 residues long. Unmatched junction bases numbered 0, after V lost 3 bases and J lost 5 bases.

The chain has TRBV12-3 or TRBV12-4 and TRBJ1-2; 9 bases map to TRBD1. The CDR3 spans 13 residues. With 5 bases clipped from V and 6 bases from J, the junction kept 4 bases outside the gene matches. CDR3 loop: CASSPGTGNGYTF. The CDR3 DNA reads TGTGCCAGCAGTCCCGGGACAGGGAATGGCTACACCTTC.

The chain recombines TRBV10-1 with TRBJ2-5, with a possible D match to TRBD1 (6 bases). Trimming stripped 5 bases from V and 4 bases from J, with 11 bases between. CDR3 length: 13 amino acids. From germline, CDR1 is WNHNN and CDR2 SYGVQD (reference sequence). CDR3 protein: CASSRGYRETQYF. The CDR3 DNA reads as TGCGCCAGCAGTAGGGGGTATAGAGAGACCCAGTACTTC.

The gene calls are TRBV5-1 and TRBJ1-2; 8 bases are shared with TRBD1. With 4 bases clipped from V and 6 bases from J, the junction kept 2 bases outside the gene matches. Germline-derived CDR1 and CDR2 are SGHRS and YFSETQ. CDR3 size: 12 residues. The CDR3 sequence: CASSADRDGYTF. The CDR3 region has the DNA TGCGCCAGCAGCGCGGACAGGGATGGCTACACCTTC.

The chain employs TRBV6-2 or TRBV6-3 and TRBJ2-1; 8 positions match TRBD2. Germline CDR1 MNHEY, CDR2 SVGEGT. This CDR3 comprises 16 residues. V gave up 4 bases and J gave up 10 bases; unmatched junction bases: 15. The CDR3 sequence is CASSSPLRRAGEEQFF. DNA of the CDR3: TGTGCCAGCAGTTCCCCCCTGAGGCGAGCGGGGGAGGAGCAGTTCTTC.

This sequence joins TRBV7-8 and TRBJ2-1; TRBD2 agrees at 11 bases. After removal of 1 base from V and 4 bases from J, the junction contained 9 bases not matched to a gene. CDR3 length: 18 amino acids. Germline CDR1 is SGHVS and CDR2 is FQNEAQ. The CDR3: CASSLVLAGGPGYNEQFF. The DNA of the CDR3 is TGTGCCAGCAGCTTAGTATTAGCGGGGGGGCCAGGGTACAATGAGCAGTTCTTC.

This chain links TRBV11-2 with TRBJ1-1, with TRBD1 identical over 7 bases. The CDR3 covers 14 residues. Germline-derived CDR1 and CDR2 are SGHAT and FQNNGV. Trimming took 5 bases from V and 0 from J; bases not matched to a gene: 3. The CDR3 bases are TGTGCCAGCAGCAAAGACAGGGTGAACACTGAAGCTTTCTTT. Translated: CASSKDRVNTEAFF.

The chain uses TRBV11-1 and TRBJ2-2, with D maybe TRBD2 (6 bases). Germline V gene sequence: CDR1 SGHAT, CDR2 FQDESV (reference sequence). The CDR3 is made up of 16 amino acids. V gave up 0 bases and J gave up 3 bases, with 11 bases separating them. CDR3 amino acids: CASSLAGREDTGELFF. The CDR3 DNA reads as TGTGCCAGCAGCTTAGCCGGCAGGGAGGACACCGGGGAGCTGTTTTTT. Filled out from reference TRBV11-1 and TRBJ2-2, the complete variable domain reads EAEVAQSPRYKITEKSQAVAFWCDPISGHATLYWYRQILGQGPELLVQFQDESVVDDSQLPKDRFSAERLKGVDSTLKIQPAELGDSAMYLCASSLAGREDTGELFFGEGSRLTVL.

The rearrangement links TRBV23-1 to TRBJ2-7; 7 bases align to TRBD1. TRBV23-1 qualifies as an ORF whose function is uncertain. Trimming at V came to 4 bases and at J to 3 bases, leaving 6 bases not matched to a gene. The CDR3 covers 14 residues. As DNA, the CDR3 is TGCGCCAGCAGTCCCGAGGCAGGGGGCTACGAGCAGTACGTC. This gives the protein CASSPEAGGYEQYV.

The chain recombines TRBV27 with TRBJ1-2; the D gene is possibly TRBD1 (5 bases). V was trimmed by 3 bases and J by 6 bases, leaving 29 bases between them. The CDR3 runs 19 residues. The V gene's germline CDR1 is MNHEY and CDR2 SMNVEV (reference sequence). CDR3 DNA sequence: TGTGCCAGCAGTTTGATCCCCTCCCCAAACAGGTACATCCCAAATGGCTACACCTTC. Translated, it gives CASSLIPSPNRYIPNGYTF.

V usage is TRBV4-1 and J usage is TRBJ1-4, with TRBD1 as a possible D gene (5 bases). The germline V and J ends were trimmed by 5 bases and 7 bases, with 14 bases remaining between them. The CDR3 totals 14 residues. Germline V CDR1 and CDR2: MGHRA, YSYEKL. DNA of the CDR3: TGCGCCAGCAGCAACCAGGGATTACGTGAAAAACTGTTTTTT. Protein: CASSNQGLREKLFF.

The CDR3 here is CASSLRQETEAFF. In DNA, the CDR3 is TGTGCCAGCTCACTACGGCAGGAAACTGAAGCTTTCTTT. The J gene is TRBJ1-1, the V gene TRBV18, with D unclear. V lost 4 bases to trimming and J lost 5 bases, with 11 bases between them. Per germline, CDR1 KGHSH and CDR2 LQKENI. The CDR3 is 13 residues long.

V is TRBV18 and J is TRBJ2-5, with D uncertain. Germline lookup yields CDR1 KGHSH and CDR2 LQKENI. Trimming shortened V by 6 bases and J by 2 bases, and 4 bases separated the two germline ends. The CDR3 consists of 11 residues. The CDR3 bases are TGTGCCAGCTCTCCGCAAGAGACCCAGTACTTC. This gives the protein CASSPQETQYF.

The chain's CDR3 is CASSERVLVPYEQYF. In DNA form, the CDR3 reads TGTGCCAGCAGTGAGCGGGTCTTAGTCCCCTACGAGCAGTACTTC. V and J are TRBV2 and TRBJ2-7, with D possibly TRBD2 on 5 matching bases. Trimming pared 3 bases from V and 2 bases from J, leaving 14 bases between. Germline V CDR1 and CDR2: SNHLY, FYNNEI. The CDR3 loop spans 15 amino acids.

The rearrangement joins TRBV7-6 to TRBJ1-5; 7 bases match TRBD1. With V trimmed by 5 bases and J by 5 bases, 9 bases remained unmatched. The CDR3 has 15 residues. The V gene's germline CDR1 is SGHVS and CDR2 FNYEAQ. The DNA for the CDR3 is TGTGCCAGCAGCCCCCGCCAGGGGGGAGATCAGCCCCAGCATTTT. Its protein is CASSPRQGGDQPQHF.

The CDR3 here is CASSVDSNTEAFF. For the CDR3, the DNA is TGTGCCAGCAGCGTAGACAGCAACACTGAAGCTTTCTTT. The chain employs TRBV9 and TRBJ1-1; D is ambiguous. V dropped 0 bases and J dropped 2 bases, with 5 bases sitting between them. From germline, CDR1 is SGDLS and CDR2 YYNGEE. The CDR3 length is 13 residues. Combining the CDR3 with reference TRBV9 and TRBJ1-1 gives the whole variable domain DSGVTQTPKHLITATGQRVTLRCSPRSGDLSVYWYQQSLDQGLQFLIQYYNGEERAKGNILERFSAQQFPDLHSELNLSSLELGDSALYFCASSVDSNTEAFFGQGTRLTVV.

The chain uses TRBV18 and TRBJ1-2, with D possibly TRBD1 on 5 matching bases. V was shortened by 1 base and J by 3 bases, with 15 bases between the two germline ends. The CDR3 runs 16 residues. Germline V gene data show CDR1 as KGHSH and CDR2 as LQKENI. CDR3 amino acids: CASSPQRDLNYYGYTF. The CDR3 DNA is TGTGCCAGCTCACCACAGCGGGACTTAAACTACTATGGCTACACCTTC.

The genes are TRBV3-1 (or the pseudogene TRBV3-2) and TRBJ1-1; 9 bases are a match to TRBD1. CDR3 length: 15 amino acids. Germline CDR1 LGHDT, CDR2 YNNKEL (reference sequence). V lost 5 bases and J lost 4; bases outside the gene matches: 8. CDR3 DNA: TGTGCCAGCAGCGCCCAGGGACAGGGTATCACTGAAGCTTTCTTT. Protein: CASSAQGQGITEAFF.

The V call is TRBV5-5, the J call TRBJ2-3, with 11 bases matching TRBD2. The germline V gene encodes CDR1 SGHKS and CDR2 YYEKEE (reference sequence). Trimming took 1 base from V and 2 from J; bases not matched to a gene: 6. The CDR3 consists of 17 residues. The CDR3 nucleotides read TGTGCCAGCAGCTTGAGGGCTAGCGGGGGGAACACAGATACGCAGTATTTT. Encoded protein: CASSLRASGGNTDTQYF. The entire variable domain, with the rest obtained from reference TRBV5-5 and TRBJ2-3, is as follows: DAGVTQSPTHLIKTRGQQVTLRCSPISGHKSVSWYQQVLGQGPQFIFQYYEKEERGRGNFPDRFSARQFPNYSSELNVNALLLGDSALYLCASSLRASGGNTDTQYFGPGTRLTVL.